The clone carrying this T cell receptor beta chain was recorded only once. The target antigen is unknown. Clones were sequenced by immunoSEQ multiplex PCR, and TCRdb holds only the in-frame ones, with some missing. Of fewer than 60,000 clones listed, around three fifths are singletons. Time point noted: week 47, end of study. In the vaccine, a single dose held 300 ug of the mutant IDH1 20-mer peptide, along with topical imiquimod. This entry is derived from a study of a mutant IDH1 vaccine in newly diagnosed glioma. Whole-study context: Previous care, which was radiotherapy, temozolomide, or both, most often involved both. V12 corresponded to week 35 and V13 to week 47.

The CDR3 consists of 13 residues. Germline CDR1 and CDR2: MNHEY and SVGAGI. V was clipped by 0 bases and J by 4 bases, with 6 bases between them. The input for sequencing was peripheral blood mononuclear cells (PBMCs), taken from a glioma patient whose treatment included an IDH1 peptide vaccine. This chain connects TRBV6-5 to TRBJ1-2; D is uncertain. The TCR originated in a man aged 40-50 years with glioma. Some clones in this sample may be carry-over from other donors' samples. This chain's CDR3 is CASSYSAGYGYTF. For the CDR3, the DNA is TGTGCCAGCAGTTACTCGGCAGGCTATGGCTACACCTTC.